This TCR beta chain comes out of a study of T cell responses to AZD1222 COVID-19 vaccine. Looking at the study overall: Second doses at about 4 or about 12 weeks were pooled. Study results and limitations: Donors in the cohort were predominantly white British and more often female, and clonal diversity was possibly underestimated.

About this clone: The antigen is unknown.

Unmatched junction bases numbered 13, after V lost 11 bases and J lost 6 bases. Germline V lookup: CDR1 ENHRY, CDR2 SYGVKD. This CDR3 region has 15 residues. Profiled with immunoSEQ multiplex PCR; TCRdb holds only in-frame clones, not every one. The data contain roughly 80,000 clones, about 88% of them singletons. This TCR came from an adult in good health. The V and J genes are TRBV10-3 and TRBJ2-1; TRBD1 agrees at 10 bases. Sequenced material: peripheral blood, taken on day 0 of AZD1222 vaccination. The DNA of the CDR3 is TGTGCCTCCCAAGGAGGGACAGGGGAAGTCAATGAGCAGTTCTTC. Encoded protein: CASQGGTGEVNEQFF.